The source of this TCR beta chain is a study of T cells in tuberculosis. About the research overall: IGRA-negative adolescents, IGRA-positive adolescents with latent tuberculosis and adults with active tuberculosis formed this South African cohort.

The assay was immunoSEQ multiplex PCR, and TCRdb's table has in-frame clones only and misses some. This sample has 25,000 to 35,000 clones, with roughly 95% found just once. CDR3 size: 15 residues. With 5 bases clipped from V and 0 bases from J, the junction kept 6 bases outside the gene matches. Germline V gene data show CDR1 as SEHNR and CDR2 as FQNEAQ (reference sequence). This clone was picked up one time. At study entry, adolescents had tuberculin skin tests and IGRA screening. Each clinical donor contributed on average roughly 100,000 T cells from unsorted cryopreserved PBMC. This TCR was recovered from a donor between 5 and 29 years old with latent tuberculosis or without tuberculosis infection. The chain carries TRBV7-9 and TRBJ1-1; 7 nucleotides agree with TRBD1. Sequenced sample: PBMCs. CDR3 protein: CASSHGDRLNTEAFF. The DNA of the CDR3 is TGTGCCAGCAGCCATGGGGACAGATTGAACACTGAAGCTTTCTTT.